These T cell receptor beta chains were read from a single sample in a study of CD8 T cells in ankylosing spondylitis. TCRdb re-called the 5' RACE reads through MiXCR, storing one row per CDR3 protein. This sample has roughly 670,000 distinct CDR3 sequences, with 19% found just once. The specimen was blood, either unsorted or a sorted T cell fraction (not recorded which). The receptors were gathered from a male donor with ankylosing spondylitis. Both conserved end residues are part of each CDR3. Each record gives: J gene, D gene, clone size, V gene, CDR3 DNA, CDR3 protein. The D gene is left open where the match is weak. Clone sizes are given selectively: once, few, many, or a class where the clone is expanded.

>TRBJ2-1|-|few|TRBV7-2
TGTGCCAGCAGCTTAGCTCCTAGTAAGGCCCTCAATGAGCAGTTCTTC
CASSLAPSKALNEQFF
>TRBJ2-7|-|-|TRBV30
TGTGCCTGGAAGTCCTCCTACGAGCAGTACTTC
CAWKSSYEQYF
>TRBJ1-2|-|-|TRBV12-3/TRBV12-4
TGTGCCAGCAGTTTTGCCCCCAGGGTGTTAGGGGTGTATGGCTACACCTTC
CASSFAPRVLGVYGYTF
>TRBJ2-7|TRBD2|few|TRBV2
TGTGCCAGCCGGGCGGGGGGCTCCTACGAGCAGTACTTC
CASRAGGSYEQYF
>TRBJ2-2|-|many|TRBV5-1
TGCGCCAGCAGCTTGGACAGGGTCAACACCGGGGAGCTGTTTTTT
CASSLDRVNTGELFF
>TRBJ2-1|TRBD2|-|TRBV4-3
TGCGCCAGCAGCCAGGGAACTAGCGGGATATATGAGCAGTTCTTC
CASSQGTSGIYEQFF
>TRBJ1-2|-|-|TRBV6-5
TGTGCCAGCAGTTACACCCAGGGTAACTATGGCTACACCTTC
CASSYTQGNYGYTF
>TRBJ2-4|-|-|TRBV2
TGTGCCAGCAGTGGGTCGGTAGTTGACACCAAAAACATTCAGTACTTC
CASSGSVVDTKNIQYF
>TRBJ2-2|-|few|TRBV3-1
TGTGCCAGCAGCCAAGGGAGCGAGGTTGTCGGGATCGGGGAGCTGTTTTTT
CASSQGSEVVGIGELFF
>TRBJ2-7|-|-|TRBV7-2
TGTGCCAGCAGCCCAGGAGGCTTGAGGATCTCCTACGAGCAGTACTTC
CASSPGGLRISYEQYF
>TRBJ2-2|-|-|TRBV12-3/TRBV12-4
TGTGCCAGCAGCCGCAGAGTGGGGGACACCGGGGAGCTGTTTTTT
CASSRRVGDTGELFF
>TRBJ2-4|-|-|TRBV29-1
TGCAGCGTTGGGGGGGGCCTGTCCAAAAACATTCAGTACTTC
CSVGGGLSKNIQYF
>TRBJ1-4|-|few|TRBV7-9
TGTGCCAGCAGCTCCCGGGAAGCATTGAAGCTGTTTTTT
CASSSREALKLFF
>TRBJ2-7|-|-|TRBV7-8
TGTGCCAGCAGCCCAGTCAGCACACCCGTCGAGCAGTACTTC
CASSPVSTPVEQYF
>TRBJ2-1|TRBD2|few|TRBV4-3
TGCGCCAGCAGCCATCTTTCAGCGGGAGGGCCGTGGAATGAGCAGTTCTTC
CASSHLSAGGPWNEQFF
>TRBJ2-3|-|-|TRBV5-1
TGCGCCAGCAGCTTATTCCCGCAGGGTACAGATACGCAGTATTTT
CASSLFPQGTDTQYF
>TRBJ2-3|TRBD2|few|TRBV20-1
TGCAGTGCTAGAGATACTAGCGGGAGGGGGACAGATACGCAGTATTTT
CSARDTSGRGTDTQYF
>TRBJ2-7|-|few|TRBV12-3/TRBV12-4
TGTGCCAGCAGTCTCCTAGCCAAGTCTGACTACGAGCAGTACTTC
CASSLLAKSDYEQYF
>TRBJ2-5|TRBD2|few|TRBV4-3
TGCGCCAGCAGCCCAGGGACTAGCGGGGTTGGGGAGACCCAGTACTTC
CASSPGTSGVGETQYF
>TRBJ1-1|-|many|TRBV29-1
TGCAGCGTTAGAGGACTGAACACTGAAGCTTTCTTT
CSVRGLNTEAFF